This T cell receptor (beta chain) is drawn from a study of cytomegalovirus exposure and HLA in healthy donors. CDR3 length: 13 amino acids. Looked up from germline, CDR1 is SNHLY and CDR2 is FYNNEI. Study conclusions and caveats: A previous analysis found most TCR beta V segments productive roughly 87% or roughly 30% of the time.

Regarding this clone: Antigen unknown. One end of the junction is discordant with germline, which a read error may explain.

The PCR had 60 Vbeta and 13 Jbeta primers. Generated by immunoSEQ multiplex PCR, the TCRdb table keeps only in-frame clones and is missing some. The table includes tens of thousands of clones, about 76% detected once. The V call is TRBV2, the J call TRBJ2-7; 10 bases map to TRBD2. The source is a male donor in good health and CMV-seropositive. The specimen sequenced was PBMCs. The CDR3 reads CASSDQREGPMDF. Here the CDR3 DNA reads TGTGCCAGCAGTGACCAGCGGGAGGGCCCCATGGACTTC.